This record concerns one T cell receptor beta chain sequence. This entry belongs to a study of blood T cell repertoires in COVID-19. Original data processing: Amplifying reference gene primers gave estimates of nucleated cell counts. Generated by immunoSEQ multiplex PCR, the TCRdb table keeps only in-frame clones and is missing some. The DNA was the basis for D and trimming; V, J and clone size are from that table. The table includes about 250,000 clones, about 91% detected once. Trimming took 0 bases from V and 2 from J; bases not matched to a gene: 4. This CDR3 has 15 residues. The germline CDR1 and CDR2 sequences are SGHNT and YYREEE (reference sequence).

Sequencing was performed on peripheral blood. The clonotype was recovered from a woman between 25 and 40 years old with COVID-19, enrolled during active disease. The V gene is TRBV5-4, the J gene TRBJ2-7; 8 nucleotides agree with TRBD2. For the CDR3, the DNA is TGTGCCAGCAGCTTGGCCGATAGCGGGGCCTACGAGCAGTACGTC. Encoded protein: CASSLADSGAYEQYV.